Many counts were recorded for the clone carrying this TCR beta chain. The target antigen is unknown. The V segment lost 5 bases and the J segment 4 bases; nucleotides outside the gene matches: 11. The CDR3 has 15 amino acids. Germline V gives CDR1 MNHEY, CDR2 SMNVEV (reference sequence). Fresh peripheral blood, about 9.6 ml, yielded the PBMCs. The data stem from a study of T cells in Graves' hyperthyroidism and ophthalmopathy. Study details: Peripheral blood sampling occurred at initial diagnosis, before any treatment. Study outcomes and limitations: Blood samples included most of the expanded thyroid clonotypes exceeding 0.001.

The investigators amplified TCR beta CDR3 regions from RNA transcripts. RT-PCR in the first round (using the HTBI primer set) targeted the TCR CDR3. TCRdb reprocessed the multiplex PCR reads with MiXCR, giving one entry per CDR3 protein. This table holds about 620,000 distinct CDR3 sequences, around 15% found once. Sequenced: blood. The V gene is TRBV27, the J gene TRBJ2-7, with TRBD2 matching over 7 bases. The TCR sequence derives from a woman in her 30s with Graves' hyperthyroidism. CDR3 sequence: CASSPPGLRFYEQYF. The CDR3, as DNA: TGTGCCAGCAGTCCCCCGGGACTAAGGTTTTACGAGCAGTACTTC.